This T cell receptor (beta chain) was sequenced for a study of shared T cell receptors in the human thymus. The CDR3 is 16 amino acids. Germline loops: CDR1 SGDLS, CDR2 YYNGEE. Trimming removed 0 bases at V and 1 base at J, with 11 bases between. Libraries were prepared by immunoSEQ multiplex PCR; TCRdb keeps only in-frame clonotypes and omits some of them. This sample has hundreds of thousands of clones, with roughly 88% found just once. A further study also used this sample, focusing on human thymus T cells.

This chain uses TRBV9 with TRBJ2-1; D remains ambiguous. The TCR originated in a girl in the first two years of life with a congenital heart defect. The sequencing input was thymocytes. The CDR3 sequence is CASSVVSSPSYNEQFF. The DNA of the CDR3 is TGTGCCAGCAGCGTAGTCTCGTCTCCGTCCTACAATGAGCAGTTCTTC.